This T cell receptor (beta chain) was retrieved from a study of PD-1 blockade in classical Hodgkin lymphoma. About the research overall: Nivolumab was given intravenously to patients at 3 mg/kg every 2 weeks.

Only in-frame clones appear in the TCRdb table, and some are missing; sequencing was by immunoSEQ multiplex PCR. The profile shows 17,000 or so clones, 85% of them singletons. As concerns this clone: Its antigen is not identified.

Findings and caveats of the study: A significant rise in TCR diversity was seen by C4D1 for CD4+ cells but not for CD8+ cells. Baseline diversity in complete responders resembled that of newly diagnosed patients.

V lost 5 bases and J 4 bases, leaving 17 bases between the germline ends. The germline V gene encodes CDR1 MDHEN and CDR2 SYDVKM. This CDR3 has 15 amino acids. Each patient relapsed following autologous stem cell transplantation, and prior brentuximab vedotin exposure differed. CD4+ T cells were purified from thawed PBMCs by magnetic negative selection. Classification of best responses gave complete response, partial response or progressive disease. The starting material was CD4+ T cells from blood, obtained at baseline. The chain carries TRBV28 and TRBJ1-2; D is perhaps TRBD1 (6 bases). This receptor was identified in a human donor with classical Hodgkin lymphoma. The CDR3 sequence: CASSPEGHFFYGYTF. The CDR3 DNA follows: TGTGCCAGCAGTCCGGAGGGACATTTCTTCTATGGCTACACCTTC.